The 27 T cell receptor beta chains below all came from one sample that was sequenced in a study of blood T cell repertoires in COVID-19 (dated by TCRdb to the early 2020s). Receptors were amplified or captured by the immunoSEQ multiplex PCR assay. TCRdb took this table from immuneACCESS and kept in-frame rearrangements with V and J called. Such tables lack part of the clones; where checked against another copy, unresolved V genes explain under half of the gap, and the rest is unexplained. Here the sample has tens of thousands of clones; about 82% occur a single time. Jointly, the top ten make up 15% to 18% of the sample. Specimen: peripheral blood. The receptors here all came from a woman of 80 years or more with acute or convalescent COVID-19.

The V gene is TRBV3-1 (or the pseudogene TRBV3-2), the J gene TRBJ1-2; a weak D match, TRBD1 (5 bases). The CDR3 contains 16 residues. V lost 2 bases and J lost 5, with 18 bases in between. Germline lookup yields CDR1 LGHDT and CDR2 YNNKEL (reference sequence). CDR3 DNA: TGTGCCAGCAGCCAACTGAGCGGGACGACTTCTTATGGCTACACCTTC. Protein sequence: CASSQLSGTTSYGYTF.

This chain joins TRBV11-2 and TRBJ2-7; TRBD1 is a possible D gene (6 bases). The CDR3 length is 18 residues. Germline CDR1 reads SGHAT; CDR2 reads FQNNGV. Between the trimmed V and J ends, which lost 1 base and 1 base, there was a span of 20 bases. The CDR3 DNA sequence: TGTGCCAGCAGCTTAGCTTTCCCAGGGACACGACTATCCTACGAGCAGTACTTC. Its translation: CASSLAFPGTRLSYEQYF. The full variable domain, rest sourced from reference TRBV11-2 and TRBJ2-7, is EAGVAQSPRYKIIEKRQSVAFWCNPISGHATLYWYQQILGQGPKLLIQFQNNGVVDDSQLPKDRFSAERLKGVDSTLKIQPAKLEDSAVYLCASSLAFPGTRLSYEQYFGPGTRLTVT.

This clone has just a few counts. This rearrangement joins TRBV6-1 to TRBJ1-6, with D hard to call. There are 11 residues in the CDR3. The germline V gene has CDR1 MNHNS and CDR2 SASEGT. Between the trimmed V and J ends, which lost 1 base and 11 bases, there was a span of 3 bases. Here the CDR3 DNA reads TGTGCCAGCAGTGAAGTTACACCCCTCCACTTT. Its protein product is CASSEVTPLHF.

V is TRBV24-1 and J is TRBJ2-3, with D hard to call. V was shortened by 5 bases and J by 3 bases, with 8 bases between the two germline ends. Germline lookup yields CDR1 KGHDR and CDR2 SFDVKD. The CDR3 covers 13 residues. The CDR3 reads CATSVRATDTQYF. The CDR3 DNA reads as TGTGCCACCAGTGTACGCGCTACAGATACGCAGTATTTT.

The rearrangement links TRBV6-5 to TRBJ2-7; 7 bases are a match to TRBD1. V gave up 5 bases and J gave up 0 bases; unmatched junction bases: 4. In germline, CDR1 is MNHEY, CDR2 SVGAGI. The CDR3 is 14 amino acids. CDR3 bases: TGTGCCAGCAGTACCCGGGACAGCTCCTACGAGCAGTACTTC. Translated, it gives CASSTRDSSYEQYF.

The gene calls are TRBV6-6 and TRBJ1-1; TRBD1 might be the D (5 bases). The V end lost 5 bases, the J end lost 1 base, and 8 bases lay between the germline ends. The CDR3 extends over 13 amino acids. Germline CDR1 reads MNHNY; CDR2 reads SVGAGI (reference sequence). The CDR3 region has the DNA TGTGCCAGCAGTCCCGGACAGAACACTGAAGCTTTCTTT. This codes for CASSPGQNTEAFF.

V is TRBV6-5 and J is TRBJ2-7, with 8 bases aligning to TRBD1. With V trimmed by 7 bases and J by 4 bases, 12 bases remained unmatched. CDR3 size: 15 residues. CDR1 MNHEY and CDR2 SVGAGI come from the germline V gene. CDR3 sequence reads: CASTPAQGADYEQYF. CDR3 sequence (DNA): TGTGCCAGCACCCCCGCGCAGGGGGCGGATTACGAGCAGTACTTC.

The chain is built from TRBV6-5 and TRBJ1-4; D unresolved. CDR3 length: 14 amino acids. Trimming took off 6 bases at V and 8 bases at J, with 16 bases between the two ends. Germline V gene sequence: CDR1 MNHEY, CDR2 SVGAGI. The CDR3 DNA is TGTGCCAGCAGACCTTCCGGGTTCGGGGAAAAACTGTTTTTT. Protein: CASRPSGFGEKLFF.

The chain carries TRBV24-1 and TRBJ2-7; the match to TRBD2 covers 8 bases. The CDR3 loop spans 16 amino acids. The V gene end was trimmed by 3 bases and the J gene end by 1 base; junction bases not matched to a gene: 7. In germline, CDR1 is KGHDR, CDR2 SFDVKD. CDR3 region: CATSDPGREGSYEQYF. The CDR3 region has the DNA TGTGCCACCAGTGATCCCGGACGGGAGGGATCCTACGAGCAGTACTTC.

The V gene is TRBV5-4, the J gene TRBJ2-7; TRBD2 might be the D (7 bases). CDR1 and CDR2 from the germline V gene are SGHNT and YYREEE (reference sequence). V shed 4 bases and J shed 5 bases, with 22 bases lying between them. The CDR3 spans 16 residues. The CDR3 region is CASSRPKSGGHNEQYF. The CDR3 nucleotides read TGTGCCAGCAGCCGTCCCAAATCGGGGGGCCACAACGAGCAGTACTTC.

V gene TRBV30 combines with J gene TRBJ1-2; 10 nucleotides align to TRBD1. Germline V gene lookup returns CDR1 GTSNPN and CDR2 SVGIG (reference sequence). V shed 5 bases, J shed 3 bases, and the junction held 3 bases outside the gene matches. CDR3 length: 13 amino acids. In DNA, the CDR3 is TGTGCCTGGGCGGACAGGGGGGACTATGGCTACACCTTC. Amino acids: CAWADRGDYGYTF.

V gene TRBV11-2 combines with J gene TRBJ1-1; D is uncertain. Trimming cost V 0 bases and J 0 bases, with 11 bases left between them. CDR1 and CDR2 (germline): SGHAT, FQNNGV. This CDR3 spans 16 amino acids. CDR3 amino acids: CASSLEGGRMNTEAFF. CDR3 nucleotide sequence: TGTGCCAGCAGCTTAGAAGGCGGTAGAATGAACACTGAAGCTTTCTTT.

This sequence joins TRBV18 and TRBJ2-5, with TRBD1 as a possible D gene (6 bases). The CDR3 has 14 amino acids. V was cut by 2 bases and J by 2 bases, with 9 bases left in between. CDR1 KGHSH and CDR2 LQKENI come from the germline V gene. CDR3 region: CASSPSGQQETQYF. CDR3 sequence (DNA): TGTGCCAGCTCACCATCCGGACAGCAAGAGACCCAGTACTTC.

The chain employs TRBV10-1 and TRBJ2-1, with 8 bases identical to TRBD2. In germline, CDR1 is WNHNN, CDR2 SYGVQD (reference sequence). V was clipped by 3 bases and J by 7 bases; unmatched bases: 2. The CDR3 is 13 amino acids. This CDR3 reads CASSEVAGNEQFF. The CDR3 bases are TGCGCCAGCAGTGAAGTAGCGGGGAATGAGCAGTTCTTC.

The table lists this clone with a few counts. The chain couples TRBV7-9 to TRBJ1-2, with D uncertain. Trimming left V 5 bases short and J 4 bases short, with 11 bases between. CDR1 and CDR2 from the germline V gene are SEHNR and FQNEAQ (reference sequence). The CDR3 covers 13 residues. CDR3: CASSRTTGYGYTF. CDR3 in DNA: TGTGCCAGCAGCAGAACGACGGGCTATGGCTACACCTTC.

This chain links TRBV6-5 with TRBJ2-7, with a weak D call TRBD1 (6 bases). Germline loops: CDR1 MNHEY, CDR2 SVGAGI. Between the trimmed V and J ends, which lost 0 bases and 6 bases, there was a span of 15 bases. The CDR3 is 15 residues long. CDR3 nucleotides: TGTGCCAGCAGTTACTCTGGACAGCCCCCTTCCGAGCAGTACTTC. Amino acid sequence: CASSYSGQPPSEQYF.

The chain combines TRBV5-8 with TRBJ1-4; D call uncertain. Germline V gene data show CDR1 as SGHTS and CDR2 as YDEGEE. CDR3 length equals 12 residues. With 4 bases removed from V and 11 bases from J, the gap between germline ends came to 12 bases. For the CDR3, the DNA is TGTGCCAGCAGCCCCCAGGATCCCAAACTGTTTTTT. It codes for CASSPQDPKLFF.

The CDR3 coding sequence is TGTGCCAGTAGTATTTCGGGACAGAGCTCCTACGAGCAGTACTTC. Residues: CASSISGQSSYEQYF. The chain employs TRBV19 and TRBJ2-7; 7 nucleotides match TRBD1. The germline gives CDR1 LNHDA, CDR2 SQIVND (reference sequence). Losses at the gene ends were 3 bases for V and 0 bases for J; bases not matched to a gene: 5. The CDR3 has 15 residues.

The chain carries TRBV7-2 and TRBJ1-2; TRBD1 agrees at 10 bases. The germline gives CDR1 SGHTA, CDR2 FQGNSA. CDR3 length equals 14 residues. With V trimmed by 5 bases and J by 2 bases, 2 bases remained unmatched. CDR3 bases: TGTGCCAGCAGCAGGACAGGGGGAAACTATGGCTACACCTTC. Amino acid sequence: CASSRTGGNYGYTF.

This clone was found once. This chain uses TRBV19 with TRBJ2-5; 9 positions agree with TRBD1. Germline V gives CDR1 LNHDA, CDR2 SQIVND (reference sequence). The CDR3 consists of 15 residues. J gave up 3 bases and V 5 bases, and 7 bases lay outside the gene matches. CDR3 loop: CASSVLGTGKETQYF. DNA for the CDR3: TGTGCCAGTAGTGTTCTCGGGACAGGGAAAGAGACCCAGTACTTC.

V and J are TRBV7-2 and TRBJ2-3; 11 bases agree with TRBD2. Germline assignment: CDR1 SGHTA and CDR2 FQGNSA. J gave up 2 bases and V 5 bases, and 6 bases lay outside the gene matches. This CDR3 is built from 16 residues. CDR3 nucleotide sequence: TGTGCCAGCAGCGTTTTAGCGGGGGGGCCCACAGATACGCAGTATTTT. This codes for CASSVLAGGPTDTQYF.

This chain joins TRBV4-3 and TRBJ2-7; maybe TRBD2 (5 bases). Per germline, CDR1 LGHNA and CDR2 YSLEER. CDR3 length: 15 amino acids. Trimming stripped 0 bases from V and 1 base from J, with 10 bases between. DNA of the CDR3: TGCGCCAGCAGCCAAGAAGTCGGCGGGTCCTACGAGCAGTACTTC. Translation: CASSQEVGGSYEQYF.

There are a few counts of this clone. The J gene is TRBJ2-5, the V gene TRBV2, with TRBD1 identical over 7 bases. Unmatched junction bases numbered 5, after V lost 5 bases and J lost 5 bases. Germline V gene lookup returns CDR1 SNHLY and CDR2 FYNNEI. The CDR3 covers 13 residues. CDR3 DNA: TGTGCCAGCAGTTCAAGACAGGGTGAGACCCAGTACTTC. Translating gives CASSSRQGETQYF. Drawing the rest from reference TRBV2 and TRBJ2-5, the complete variable domain is EPEVTQTPSHQVTQMGQEVILRCVPISNHLYFYWYRQILGQKVEFLVSFYNNEISEKSEIFDDQFSVERPDGSNFTLKIRSTKLEDSAMYFCASSSRQGETQYFGPGTRLLVL.

This rearrangement joins TRBV18 to TRBJ2-7, with 7 bases that match TRBD2. Germline assignment: CDR1 KGHSH and CDR2 LQKENI. Trimming at V came to 1 base and at J to 0 bases, leaving 6 bases not matched to a gene. The CDR3 consists of 16 residues. The CDR3 region has the DNA TGTGCCAGCTCACCACTTGCTAGCGGAAGCTCCTACGAGCAGTACTTC. Amino acid sequence: CASSPLASGSSYEQYF.

The rearrangement joins TRBV18 to TRBJ2-1; TRBD1 matches 7 bases. This CDR3 comprises 16 residues. Germline loops: CDR1 KGHSH, CDR2 LQKENI. The junction had 14 bases not matched to a gene; V was cut back by 6 bases and J by 6 bases. CDR3 protein: CASSFRDSDLSNEQFF. The CDR3, as DNA: TGTGCCAGCTCTTTTCGGGACAGTGATCTCAGCAATGAGCAGTTCTTC.

The rearrangement joins TRBV4-3 to TRBJ2-1, with 9 bases fitting TRBD2. The ends lost 0 bases at V and 0 bases at J; junction bases unmatched: 6. Germline CDR1 LGHNA, CDR2 YSLEER. The CDR3 contains 18 residues. The CDR3 DNA follows: TGCGCCAGCAGCCAAGATAGGATAGCGGGGGCCTCCTACAATGAGCAGTTCTTC. This codes for CASSQDRIAGASYNEQFF.

The V and J genes are TRBV5-8 and TRBJ2-3; 7 bases agree with TRBD1. The CDR3 sequence is 15 residues long. The germline V gene encodes CDR1 SGHTS and CDR2 YDEGEE. The V gene end was trimmed by 2 bases and the J gene end by 3 bases; junction bases not matched to a gene: 6. CDR3 region: CASSFPQGNTDTQYF. CDR3 sequence (DNA): TGTGCCAGCAGCTTTCCACAGGGGAATACAGATACGCAGTATTTT.